These T cell receptor beta chains were read from a single sample in a study of T cell responses to AZD1222 COVID-19 vaccine. Assay: immunoSEQ multiplex PCR; the TCRdb copy retains only in-frame clones and omits some. The table records around 160,000 clones, around 94% of them present only once. Specimen: peripheral blood, collected on day 0 of AZD1222 vaccination. These receptors were collected from an adult in good health. Each CDR3 is given with its conserved first and last residue. The D gene is left open where the match is weak. Where a row states a size, it is once, few, many or the class of an expanded clone; other rows omit it.

clone_size j_call d_call v_call cdr3_nt cdr3_aa
. TRBJ2-1 . TRBV6-4 TGTGCCACCGGACAGAGCAGCGGGTTATTCTACAATGAGCAGTTCTTC CATGQSSGLFYNEQFF
. TRBJ2-1 TRBD2 TRBV14 TGTGCCAGCAGCCAAGAAGAGCGGGAGGCCCACAATGAGCAGTTCTTC CASSQEEREAHNEQFF
. TRBJ1-6 . TRBV7-9 TGTGCCAGCAGCTTCCCAGGGGCAGGAGAGTCCTATAATTCACCCCTCCACTTT CASSFPGAGESYNSPLHF
. TRBJ1-2 TRBD1 TRBV12-3/TRBV12-4 TGTGCCAGCAGCCAGGGGGATGGCTACACCTTC CASSQGDGYTF
. TRBJ1-2 . TRBV11-2 TGTGCCAGCAGCTTAGATTTCAGGGACGGTGGCTACACCTTC CASSLDFRDGGYTF
. TRBJ2-3 TRBD2 TRBV29-1 TGCAGCGTTGCTGGACTAGCGGGAGTAGATACGCAGTATTTT CSVAGLAGVDTQYF
. TRBJ1-1 . TRBV3-1/TRBV3-2 TGTGCCAGCAGCACCTCCCGAGCGTGGGTCTTT CASSTSRAWVF
. TRBJ2-3 . TRBV11-2 TGTGCCAGCAGCCTTCCGGAGTACACAGATACGCAGTATTTT CASSLPEYTDTQYF
. TRBJ2-5 TRBD2 TRBV28 TGTGCCAGCAGCCGACTAGCGGGAGTTCAGACCCAGTACTTC CASSRLAGVQTQYF
. TRBJ2-2 TRBD2 TRBV29-1 TGCAGCGCCAGCGGGAGACGGAACCCCGGGGAGCTGTTTTTT CSASGRRNPGELFF
. TRBJ2-7 . TRBV6-5 TGTGCCAGCAAAACACTAGTGCGGAACGAGCAGTACTTC CASKTLVRNEQYF
. TRBJ2-1 . TRBV3-1/TRBV3-2 TGTGCCAGCAGCCAGGACAGCGGGACGAAGGGGAATGAGCAGTTCTTC CASSQDSGTKGNEQFF
. TRBJ1-6 . TRBV27 TGTGCCAGCAGGGGGCTCTCCTATAATTCACCCCTCCACTTT CASRGLSYNSPLHF
. TRBJ2-1 . TRBV7-3 TGTGCCAGCAGCTTAAAAAGGAATGAGCAGTTCTTC CASSLKRNEQFF
. TRBJ1-1 . TRBV14 TGTGCCAGCAGCCCCACTCCTGGGGACACTGAAGCTTTCTTT CASSPTPGDTEAFF
. TRBJ2-3 . TRBV6-5 TGTGCCAGCAATATAGGCCGATACACAGATACGCAGTATTTT CASNIGRYTDTQYF
. TRBJ2-7 TRBD2 TRBV18 TGTGCCAGCTCACCTCCTCAGACTAGCGGGAGGGCCGAGCAGTACTTC CASSPPQTSGRAEQYF
once TRBJ1-2 . TRBV6-5 TGTGCCAGCAGACCCGACAGAAACTATGGCTACACCTTC CASRPDRNYGYTF
. TRBJ1-6 . TRBV4-1 TGCGCCAGCAGCCAAGTTCGCGACATCGGAGGACCCCTCCACTTT CASSQVRDIGGPLHF
. TRBJ2-2 . TRBV6-4 TGTGCCAGCAGTGATCTGGACAACACCGGGGAGCTGTTTTTT CASSDLDNTGELFF
. TRBJ1-2 TRBD1 TRBV7-3 TGTGCCAGCAATAAACAGGGGGTTTATGGCTACACCTTC CASNKQGVYGYTF
. TRBJ2-1 . TRBV2 TGTGCCAGCAAGGCCGCAGCAGAGCAGTTCTTC CASKAAAEQFF
. TRBJ1-3 TRBD1 TRBV5-5 TGTGCCAGCAGCCGGTTGGTTGACAGGGCAGGAAACACCATATATTTT CASSRLVDRAGNTIYF
once TRBJ1-4 TRBD1 TRBV2 TGTGCCAGCATTGGGCCGGACAGGAGGGAAAAACTGTTTTTT CASIGPDRREKLFF
once TRBJ1-5 . TRBV12-3/TRBV12-4 TGTGCCAGCCGCGGCGGTTCCAATCAGCCCCAGCATTTT CASRGGSNQPQHF
. TRBJ1-3 . TRBV9 TGTGCCAGCAGCCCAACTGGGGAGGTTTATGGAAACACCATATATTTT CASSPTGEVYGNTIYF
. TRBJ2-7 . TRBV6-5 TGTGCCAGCACGCTACCCTCTTACGAGCAGTACTTC CASTLPSYEQYF
. TRBJ2-1 . TRBV19 TGTGCCAGTAGTATAGACCGGTACGAGCAGTTCTTC CASSIDRYEQFF
. TRBJ2-6 TRBD1 TRBV25-1 TGTGCCAGCAGTTTGACAGGGCGGTCTGGGGCCAACGTCCTGACTTTC CASSLTGRSGANVLTF
. TRBJ2-7 . TRBV3-1/TRBV3-2 TGTGCCAGCAGCCCCCGTGGAGGGAGAACGACCTACGAGCAGTACTTC CASSPRGGRTTYEQYF
. TRBJ2-1 . TRBV11-3 TGTGCCAGCAGCTTCCGGGACTTAAACAATGAGCAGTTCTTC CASSFRDLNNEQFF
. TRBJ2-1 TRBD1 TRBV24-1 TGTGCCACCAGTGACCTCGCGCCCGGGACAGGGACGAATGAGCAGTTCTTC CATSDLAPGTGTNEQFF
. TRBJ2-7 TRBD1 TRBV15 TGTGCCACGGACAGGGATTATGTCGGCGAGCAGTACTTC CATDRDYVGEQYF
once TRBJ2-7 TRBD1 TRBV15 TGTGCCACCAGCAGAGGGACAGGGGAATCCTACGAGCAGTACTTC CATSRGTGESYEQYF
. TRBJ1-5 . TRBV3-1/TRBV3-2 TGTGCCAGCAGCCAAGGCAGGCCGGGTCAGCCCCAGCATTTT CASSQGRPGQPQHF
. TRBJ2-1 TRBD1 TRBV11-2 TGTGCCAGCAGCTTAACAGGGGGCAGGAATGAGCAGTTCTTC CASSLTGGRNEQFF
. TRBJ2-2 . TRBV4-1 TGCGCCAGCAGCCCTGGATGGGGGGAGCTGTTTTTT CASSPGWGELFF
few TRBJ2-1 TRBD2 TRBV13 TGTGCCAGCAGCTTAGGGTCTAGCGGGAGTGTTGAGCAGTTCTTC CASSLGSSGSVEQFF
. TRBJ2-1 TRBD2 TRBV3-1/TRBV3-2 TGTGCCAGCGGGGGGGGTAGCTCCTACAATGAGCAGTTCTTC CASGGGSSYNEQFF
. TRBJ1-2 . TRBV6-5 TGTGCCAGTTTTAGCGGGGGCTACACCTTC CASFSGGYTF
. TRBJ1-6 . TRBV6-1 TGTGCCAACCCGGGACGGTATAATTCACCCCTCCACTTT CANPGRYNSPLHF
. TRBJ1-1 . TRBV6-5 TGTGCCAGCCCGGGCGACAGGCGTGTGAACACTGAAGCTTTCTTT CASPGDRRVNTEAFF
. TRBJ2-2 TRBD1 TRBV29-1 TGCAGCGTTTATGTCGGGACAGGGAGGTGGTCTGGCGGGGAGCTGTTTTTT CSVYVGTGRWSGGELFF
. TRBJ2-5 . TRBV25-1 TGTGCCAGCAGTGAAGGCGGCAGGGCCGGGGATGTGGAGACCCAGTACTTC CASSEGGRAGDVETQYF
. TRBJ1-2 TRBD1 TRBV6-5 TGTGCCAGCAGTCACAGGGACAGCCGTGGAGGCTACACCTTC CASSHRDSRGGYTF
. TRBJ2-1 . TRBV5-5 TGTGCCGGGGGGTACAGGGAACAAGGCTACAATGAGCAGTTCTTC CAGGYREQGYNEQFF
. TRBJ1-1 . TRBV28 TGTGCCAGCAACCTTAACGGGAACACTGAAGCTTTCTTT CASNLNGNTEAFF
. TRBJ2-6 . TRBV6-5 TGTGCCATCCGACAGTTCTCTGGGGCCAACGTCCTGACTTTC CAIRQFSGANVLTF
. TRBJ1-6 . TRBV30 TGTGCCTGGAGTGGAAAGGGCAAAACCTCACCCCTCCACTTT CAWSGKGKTSPLHF
. TRBJ2-3 TRBD2 TRBV2 TGTGCCAGCAGTGCGGGGGGTGAAACAGATACGCAGTATTTT CASSAGGETDTQYF
. TRBJ2-3 TRBD2 TRBV9 TGTGCCAGCAGCGAAGGTTCTAGCGGGGGTTCGCAGTATTTT CASSEGSSGGSQYF
. TRBJ2-5 TRBD2 TRBV3-1/TRBV3-2 TGTGCCAGCAGCCAGCCTCTAGCGGGAGTGGTGACCCAGTACTTC CASSQPLAGVVTQYF
. TRBJ1-2 . TRBV7-8 TGTGCCAGCAGCTTAAAGGGCGGGAACTATGGCTACACCTTC CASSLKGGNYGYTF
once TRBJ1-6 . TRBV15 TGTGCCACCAGCAGAGACAGGGGTAAAGGTTCCGCTGTGAGAAATTCACCCCTCCACTTT CATSRDRGKGSAVRNSPLHF
. TRBJ1-2 TRBD1 TRBV24-1 TGTGCCACCAGTGAAGGGGGCGACTATGGCTACACCTTC CATSEGGDYGYTF
. TRBJ1-2 . TRBV27 TGTGCCAGCAGTTGGCGGGCTAACTATGGCTACACCTTC CASSWRANYGYTF
. TRBJ1-1 . TRBV12-3/TRBV12-4 TGTGCCAGCAGTTTAGGGGGAATCGCTGAAGCTTTCTTT CASSLGGIAEAFF
. TRBJ2-5 . TRBV28 TGTGCCAGCAGTTTATCGGGGACCGCCCGGGGCCAAGAGACCCAGTACTTC CASSLSGTARGQETQYF
. TRBJ1-2 TRBD1 TRBV28 TGTGCCAGCACCCCTTTCGGACAGGGGGATCGGGGCTACACCTTC CASTPFGQGDRGYTF